The clone carrying this TCR beta chain was seen many times. The CDR3 has 15 amino acids. Deletions cut 1 base from V and 6 bases from J, with 14 bases between. Looked up from germline, CDR1 is SGHDT and CDR2 is YYEEEE. TCRdb reprocessed the 5' RACE reads with MiXCR, giving one entry per CDR3 protein. The profile shows some 900,000 distinct CDR3 sequences, about 12% of them singletons. This record belongs to a study of identical twins. The same data also went into a second study, on yellow fever vaccine responses in identical twins. Per that study: Twins' vaccine T cell response reportedly gave the appearance of partial convergence and partial personalization.

Sequencing was performed on PBMCs. The rearrangement uses TRBV5-6 and TRBJ1-5; no reliable D call. The origin of this receptor is a woman between 18 and 29 years old in good health. CDR3 amino acids: CASSLWGASAQPQHF. For the CDR3, the DNA is TGTGCCAGCAGCTTGTGGGGTGCTTCAGCTCAGCCCCAGCATTTT. The full variable domain, its missing parts supplied by reference TRBV5-6 and TRBJ1-5, is DAGVTQSPTHLIKTRGQQVTLRCSPKSGHDTVSWYQQALGQGPQFIFQYYEEEERQRGNFPDRFSGHQFPNYSSELNVNALLLGDSALYLCASSLWGASAQPQHFGDGTRLSIL.